This passage covers 2 T cell receptor beta chains from one sample sequenced in a study of siplizumab effects on memory and regulatory T cells. TCRdb's table, derived via immunoSEQ multiplex PCR, lists solely in-frame clones and lacks some. The table records 70,000 to 90,000 clones, around 93% of them present only once. What was sequenced was CD8+ T cells sorted from blood. The receptors derive from a human donor in good health.

About this clone: The same CDR3 is also encoded by other DNA sequences in this sample. The rearrangement uses TRBV4-1 and TRBJ2-7, with 11 positions matching TRBD1. Trimming removed 3 bases from V and 4 bases from J; junction bases left unmatched: 8. Germline CDR1 is MGHRA and CDR2 is YSYEKL. The CDR3 contains 16 residues. The CDR3 spells CASSQDPGQGAYEQYF. The CDR3 DNA reads TGCGCCAGCAGCCAGGATCCAGGACAGGGGGCTTACGAGCAGTACTTC.

This chain links TRBV15 with TRBJ1-2; the D is unclear. Germline V gene data show CDR1 as LNHNV and CDR2 as YYDKDF (reference sequence). The CDR3 spans 17 residues. Deletions cut 2 bases from V and 5 bases from J, with 21 bases between. In DNA, the CDR3 is TGTGCCACCAGCAGATCCGGACCGAACCCGCTTACTTATGGCTACACCTTC. Residues: CATSRSGPNPLTYGYTF.